Each of the 20 T cell receptor beta chains below was sequenced from the same sample in a study of T cell responses to AZD1222 COVID-19 vaccine. Some clones are missing from TCRdb's copy, which holds only in-frame ones; the method was immunoSEQ multiplex PCR. This sample has roughly 93,000 clones, with about nine tenths found just once. The material sequenced was peripheral blood, taken on day 0 of AZD1222 vaccination. These TCRs come from an adult in good health.

Details on this clone: Other DNA sequences of this sample code for an identical CDR3. CDR3 DNA: TGTGCCAGCAGCCAGGGGAGCTACGAGCAGTACTTC. It codes for CASSQGSYEQYF. This sequence joins TRBV6-5 and TRBJ2-7; D is perhaps TRBD1 (6 bases). Germline V gene sequence: CDR1 MNHEY, CDR2 SVGAGI. V lost 6 bases and J lost 3, with 9 bases in between. The CDR3 is 12 residues long.

The chain joins TRBV27 to TRBJ1-5; the D is unclear. Looked up from germline, CDR1 is MNHEY and CDR2 is SMNVEV (reference sequence). The CDR3 is made up of 14 amino acids. Trimming removed 8 bases at V and 1 base at J, with 12 bases between. The CDR3 sequence: CASRRSWSNQPQHF. For the CDR3, the DNA is TGTGCCAGCCGGCGGTCCTGGAGCAATCAGCCCCAGCATTTT.

The V gene is TRBV6-5, the J gene TRBJ2-7; 7 bases agree with TRBD2. CDR1 and CDR2 from the germline V gene are MNHEY and SVGAGI. Germline trimming cut 5 bases from V and 2 bases from J; bases unmatched to any gene: 3. This CDR3 contains 13 residues. CDR3 bases: TGTGCCAGCAGTACAAGCGGGGCCTACGAGCAGTACTTC. Its protein product is CASSTSGAYEQYF.

The chain joins TRBV5-1 to TRBJ2-7; 13 positions agree with TRBD2. The CDR3 consists of 18 residues. With V trimmed by 4 bases and J by 4 bases, 14 bases remained unmatched. Germline V CDR1 and CDR2: SGHRS, YFSETQ. CDR3: CASSLSTSGRPTGYEQYF. The CDR3 coding sequence is TGCGCCAGCAGCCTATCGACTAGCGGGAGGCCTACGGGGTACGAGCAGTACTTC. The variable domain in full, completed from reference TRBV5-1 and TRBJ2-7, reads KAGVTQTPRYLIKTRGQQVTLSCSPISGHRSVSWYQQTPGQGLQFLFEYFSETQRNKGNFPGRFSGRQFSNSRSEMNVSTLELGDSALYLCASSLSTSGRPTGYEQYFGPGTRLTVT.

This clone was observed a handful of times. Additional DNA sequences in this sample encode the identical CDR3. V gene TRBV7-3 combines with J gene TRBJ2-7; no reliable D call. This CDR3 region has 13 residues. Per germline, CDR1 SGHTA and CDR2 FQGTGA. Trimming pared 1 base from V and 5 bases from J, leaving 9 bases between. CDR3 sequence (DNA): TGTGCCAGCAGCTTAAAAGTCCGCGACGAGCAGTACTTC. Amino acid sequence: CASSLKVRDEQYF.

The rearrangement links TRBV5-6 to TRBJ2-2, with TRBD2 matching over 14 bases. CDR1 and CDR2 from the germline V gene are SGHDT and YYEEEE. J gave up 6 bases and V 3 bases, and 7 bases lay outside the gene matches. The CDR3 has 17 residues. CDR3: CASSSLGTSGSPGELFF. CDR3 sequence (DNA): TGTGCCAGCAGCTCCCTCGGGACTAGCGGGAGTCCCGGGGAGCTGTTTTTT.

This clone was picked up one time. V and J are TRBV6-2 or TRBV6-3 and TRBJ1-1; possible D gene TRBD1, 6 bases. This CDR3 is 16 amino acids long. V was clipped by 5 bases and J by 2 bases, with 18 bases between them. From germline, CDR1 is MNHEY and CDR2 SVGEGT. The CDR3 spells CASSAYKGGRNTEAFF. CDR3 DNA: TGTGCCAGCAGTGCGTACAAGGGGGGTAGAAACACTGAAGCTTTCTTT.

V is TRBV6-4 and J is TRBJ2-4; 12 bases align to TRBD1. V trimming: 6 bases; J trimming: 8 bases; junction bases outside the gene matches: 8. This CDR3 is 15 amino acids long. The germline V gene has CDR1 MRHNA and CDR2 SNTAGT. CDR3 coding DNA: TGTGCCAGCAGGGGGGACAGGGGGCGCGAAGACATTCAGTACTTC. It specifies CASRGDRGREDIQYF.

The V and J genes are TRBV7-8 and TRBJ1-5; D is unresolved. Germline V lookup: CDR1 SGHVS, CDR2 FQNEAQ. The V end lost 5 bases, the J end lost 6 bases, and 11 bases lay between the germline ends. This CDR3 has 13 residues. The CDR3 reads CASSTNQAQPQHF. In nucleotides, the CDR3 is TGTGCCAGCAGCACCAATCAAGCTCAGCCCCAGCATTTT.

The chain links TRBV7-3 to TRBJ2-2; possibly TRBD2 for D (5 bases). Trimming took 2 bases from V and 6 from J, leaving 10 bases between them. This CDR3 has 14 residues. CDR1 and CDR2 (germline): SGHTA, FQGTGA. CDR3 nucleotide sequence: TGTGCCAGCAGCTTAGGAGCGGCGTCCGGGGAGCTGTTTTTT. As protein: CASSLGAASGELFF.

The CDR3 DNA reads TGTGCCAGCAGCTCCTTTGGCCTAGCGCCCTACGAGCAGTACTTC. The encoded protein is CASSSFGLAPYEQYF. This chain connects TRBV7-9 to TRBJ2-7; D possibly corresponds to TRBD2 (6 bases). With 4 bases removed from V and 2 bases from J, the gap between germline ends came to 15 bases. The CDR3 has 15 residues. In germline, CDR1 is SEHNR, CDR2 FQNEAQ (reference sequence).

Only one count was recorded for this clone. V is TRBV11-1 and J is TRBJ2-1, with D perhaps matching TRBD1 (6 bases). CDR3 length: 15 residues. Germline V lookup: CDR1 SGHAT, CDR2 FQDESV (reference sequence). V lost 1 base and J 4 bases, leaving 11 bases between the germline ends. CDR3 DNA sequence: TGTGCCAGCAGCTTAGGACAGGAGAGTTACAATGAGCAGTTCTTC. It yields the protein CASSLGQESYNEQFF.

The chain couples TRBV19 to TRBJ2-5, with D perhaps TRBD2 (5 bases). The CDR3 spans 13 residues. Germline loops: CDR1 LNHDA, CDR2 SQIVND (reference sequence). V gave up 4 bases and J gave up 5 bases, with 11 bases separating them. The CDR3: CASSTSGAETQYF. In DNA, the CDR3 is TGTGCCAGTAGTACCAGCGGAGCGGAGACCCAGTACTTC.

The gene calls are TRBV30 and TRBJ1-6; tentative D call: TRBD1 (5 bases). The germline gives CDR1 GTSNPN, CDR2 SVGIG (reference sequence). This CDR3 has 18 residues. V lost 3 bases and J lost 6, with 24 bases in between. The CDR3 spells CAWSPIGQGTSPNSPLHF. The CDR3 DNA reads as TGTGCCTGGAGCCCTATAGGGCAGGGTACTTCTCCTAATTCACCCCTCCACTTT.

The rearrangement links TRBV2 to TRBJ2-2, with 8 bases aligning to TRBD2. Trimming removed 7 bases from V and 6 bases from J; junction bases left unmatched: 10. The CDR3 has 15 amino acids. Germline lookup yields CDR1 SNHLY and CDR2 FYNNEI. CDR3 residues: CASTGSGRGAGELFF. The CDR3 DNA reads TGTGCCAGCACCGGGAGCGGGAGAGGGGCCGGGGAGCTGTTTTTT. Full variable domain (missing parts from reference TRBV2 and TRBJ2-2): EPEVTQTPSHQVTQMGQEVILRCVPISNHLYFYWYRQILGQKVEFLVSFYNNEISEKSEIFDDQFSVERPDGSNFTLKIRSTKLEDSAMYFCASTGSGRGAGELFFGEGSRLTVL.

The rearrangement uses TRBV28 and TRBJ2-7; a possible D gene is TRBD1 (6 bases). This CDR3 is 15 amino acids long. Germline assignment: CDR1 MDHEN and CDR2 SYDVKM. Trimming took 4 bases from V and 2 from J, leaving 15 bases between them. The CDR3 DNA reads as TGTGCCAGCAGTTCCTACAGGGACACAACCTACGAGCAGTACTTC. It codes for CASSSYRDTTYEQYF. The full variable domain, its missing parts supplied by reference TRBV28 and TRBJ2-7, is DVKVTQSSRYLVKRTGEKVFLECVQDMDHENMFWYRQDPGLGLRLIYFSYDVKMKEKGDIPEGYSVSREKKERFSLILESASTNQTSMYLCASSSYRDTTYEQYFGPGTRLTVT.

CDR3 sequence (DNA): TGTGCCAGCAGCTTAACCGGTACGCAGTATTTT. Its translation is CASSLTGTQYF. J is TRBJ2-3 and V is TRBV5-8, with D unresolved. The germline V and J ends were trimmed by 2 bases and 8 bases, with 6 bases remaining between them. The CDR3 is made up of 11 amino acids. Germline V lookup: CDR1 SGHTS, CDR2 YDEGEE.

The chain carries TRBV11-1 and TRBJ2-3; 9 positions agree with TRBD1. Trimming cost V 5 bases and J 0 bases; bases outside gene matches: 6. The CDR3 totals 16 residues. The V gene's germline CDR1 is SGHAT and CDR2 FQDESV (reference sequence). CDR3 region: CASSRGTGLSTDTQYF. The CDR3 region has the DNA TGTGCCAGCAGCCGTGGGACAGGGCTTAGCACAGATACGCAGTATTTT.

The gene calls are TRBV11-1 and TRBJ2-5; weak D call: TRBD1 (5 bases). Trimming pared 3 bases from V and 4 bases from J, leaving 15 bases between. In germline, CDR1 is SGHAT, CDR2 FQDESV (reference sequence). The CDR3 is 15 residues long. CDR3 loop: CASSFGQGRAETQYF. In nucleotides, the CDR3 is TGTGCCAGCAGCTTTGGGCAGGGCAGGGCAGAGACCCAGTACTTC.

The chain is built from TRBV7-2 and TRBJ2-2; no reliable D call. CDR3 length: 14 residues. V was pared by 1 base and J by 4 bases, with 7 bases between. Germline lookup yields CDR1 SGHTA and CDR2 FQGNSA. The CDR3: CASSLVPGTGELFF. The CDR3 DNA reads TGTGCCAGCAGCTTAGTCCCCGGCACCGGGGAGCTGTTTTTT.